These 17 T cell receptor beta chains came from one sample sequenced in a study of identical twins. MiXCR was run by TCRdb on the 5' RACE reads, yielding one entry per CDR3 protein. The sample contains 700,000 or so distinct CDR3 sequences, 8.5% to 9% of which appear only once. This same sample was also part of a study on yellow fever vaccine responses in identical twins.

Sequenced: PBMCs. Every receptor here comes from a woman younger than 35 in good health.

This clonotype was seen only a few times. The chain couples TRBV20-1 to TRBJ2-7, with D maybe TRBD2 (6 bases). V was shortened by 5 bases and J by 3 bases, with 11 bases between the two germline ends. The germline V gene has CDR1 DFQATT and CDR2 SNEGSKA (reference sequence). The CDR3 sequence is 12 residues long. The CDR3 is CSAAREVYEQYF. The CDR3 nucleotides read TGCAGTGCTGCCAGGGAGGTCTACGAGCAGTACTTC.

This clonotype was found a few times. In DNA, the CDR3 is TGTGCCAGCAGCGCCTCGCAGGGGAGCACAGATACGCAGTATTTT. It codes for CASSASQGSTDTQYF. This chain joins TRBV9 and TRBJ2-3; perhaps TRBD1 as D (6 bases). CDR1 and CDR2 from the germline V gene are SGDLS and YYNGEE. The CDR3 sequence is 15 residues long. V lost 3 bases, J lost 0 bases, and 11 bases lay in between.

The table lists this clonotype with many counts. The chain's CDR3 is CASSPGRGPGTTDTQYF. Here the CDR3 DNA reads TGTGCCAGCAGCCCAGGGCGGGGCCCCGGAACTACAGATACGCAGTATTTT. The chain carries TRBV7-2 and TRBJ2-3, with D possibly TRBD2 on 6 matching bases. CDR3 length: 17 residues. The V end was cut by 5 bases, the J end by 3 bases, with 21 bases between. Germline lookup yields CDR1 SGHTA and CDR2 FQGNSA.

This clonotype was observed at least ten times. CDR3 coding DNA: TGTGCCAGCAGGCCTAGCGGGGCCTATACGCAGTATTTT. Protein sequence: CASRPSGAYTQYF. The V gene is TRBV7-2, the J gene TRBJ2-3; TRBD2 agrees at 9 bases. Germline loops: CDR1 SGHTA, CDR2 FQGNSA. The CDR3 contains 13 residues. V shed 6 bases, J shed 7 bases, and the junction held 5 bases outside the gene matches.

The CDR3 loop reads CSARALSVSSYEQYF. CDR3 sequence (DNA): TGCAGTGCTAGGGCGCTGAGCGTGAGCTCCTACGAGCAGTACTTC. The rearrangement links TRBV20-1 to TRBJ2-7; no definite D call. Trimming stripped 3 bases from V and 0 bases from J, with 15 bases between. Per germline, CDR1 DFQATT and CDR2 SNEGSKA (reference sequence). The CDR3 extends over 15 amino acids.

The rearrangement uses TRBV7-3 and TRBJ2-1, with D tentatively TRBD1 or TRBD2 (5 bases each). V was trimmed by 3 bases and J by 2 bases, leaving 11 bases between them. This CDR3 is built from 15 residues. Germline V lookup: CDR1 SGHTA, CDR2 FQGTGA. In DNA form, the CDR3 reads TGTGCCAGCAGCTTCGGGGCAGGGCCCTACAATGAGCAGTTCTTC. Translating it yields CASSFGAGPYNEQFF.

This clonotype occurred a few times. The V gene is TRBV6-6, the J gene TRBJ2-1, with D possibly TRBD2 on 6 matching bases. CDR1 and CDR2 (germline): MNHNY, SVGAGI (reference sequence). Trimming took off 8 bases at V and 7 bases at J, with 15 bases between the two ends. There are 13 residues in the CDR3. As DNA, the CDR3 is TGTGCCAGCTCGGGGGACCCCTTTAATGAGCAGTTCTTC. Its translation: CASSGDPFNEQFF.

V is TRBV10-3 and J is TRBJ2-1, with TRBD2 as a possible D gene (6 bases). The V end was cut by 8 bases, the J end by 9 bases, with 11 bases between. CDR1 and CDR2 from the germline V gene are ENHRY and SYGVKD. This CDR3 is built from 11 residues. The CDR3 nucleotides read TGTGCCATCGCACAGGAGGGTGAGCAGTTCTTC. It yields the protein CAIAQEGEQFF.

The CDR3 DNA follows: TGTGCCAGCAGTGTCAGGGGGGATTCACCCCTCCACTTT. It codes for CASSVRGDSPLHF. The rearrangement links TRBV2 to TRBJ1-6; TRBD1 aligns across 7 bases. V dropped 4 bases and J dropped 8; count of bases not matched to a gene: 2. The CDR3 contains 13 residues. CDR1 is SNHLY and CDR2 is FYNNEI in the germline V gene.

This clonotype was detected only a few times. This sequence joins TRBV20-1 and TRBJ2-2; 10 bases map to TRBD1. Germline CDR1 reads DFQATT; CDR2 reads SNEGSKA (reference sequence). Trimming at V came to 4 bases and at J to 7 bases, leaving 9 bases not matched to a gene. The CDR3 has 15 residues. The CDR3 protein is CSAMAFGTGDGELFF. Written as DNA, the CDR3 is TGCAGTGCTATGGCGTTTGGGACAGGGGACGGGGAGCTGTTTTTT.

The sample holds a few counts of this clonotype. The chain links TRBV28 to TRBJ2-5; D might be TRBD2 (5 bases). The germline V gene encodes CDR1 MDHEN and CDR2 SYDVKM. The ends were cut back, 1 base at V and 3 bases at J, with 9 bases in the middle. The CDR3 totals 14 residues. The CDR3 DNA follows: TGTGCCAGCAGTTTATTGTGGGAGAAAGAGACCCAGTACTTC. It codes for CASSLLWEKETQYF. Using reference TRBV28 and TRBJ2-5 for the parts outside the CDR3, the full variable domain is DVKVTQSSRYLVKRTGEKVFLECVQDMDHENMFWYRQDPGLGLRLIYFSYDVKMKEKGDIPEGYSVSREKKERFSLILESASTNQTSMYLCASSLLWEKETQYFGPGTRLLVL.

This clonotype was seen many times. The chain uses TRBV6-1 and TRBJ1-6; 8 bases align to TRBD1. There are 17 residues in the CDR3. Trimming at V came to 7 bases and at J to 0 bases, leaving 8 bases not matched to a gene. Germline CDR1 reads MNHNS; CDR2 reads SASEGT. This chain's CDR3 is CASNRQGSSSYNSPLHF. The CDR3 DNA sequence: TGTGCCAGCAACCGACAGGGGTCGAGCTCCTATAATTCACCCCTCCACTTT.

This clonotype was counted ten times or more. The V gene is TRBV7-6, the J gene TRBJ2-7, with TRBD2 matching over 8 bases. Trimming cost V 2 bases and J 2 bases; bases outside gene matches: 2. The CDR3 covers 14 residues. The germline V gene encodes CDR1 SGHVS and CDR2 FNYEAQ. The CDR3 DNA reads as TGTGCCAGCAGCTTAATAGCGGGGCCCTACGAGCAGTACTTC. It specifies CASSLIAGPYEQYF.

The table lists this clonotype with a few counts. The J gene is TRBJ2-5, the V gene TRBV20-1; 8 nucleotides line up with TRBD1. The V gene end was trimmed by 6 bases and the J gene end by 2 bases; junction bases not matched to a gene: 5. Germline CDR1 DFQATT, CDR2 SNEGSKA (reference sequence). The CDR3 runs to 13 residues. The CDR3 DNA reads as TGCAGTGCCCCCCGGACAGGGCAAGAGACCCAGTACTTC. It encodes CSAPRTGQETQYF.

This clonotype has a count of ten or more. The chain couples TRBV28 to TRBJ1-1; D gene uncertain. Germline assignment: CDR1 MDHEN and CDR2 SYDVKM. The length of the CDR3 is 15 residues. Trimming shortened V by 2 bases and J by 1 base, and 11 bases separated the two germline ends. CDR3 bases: TGTGCCAGCAGTTTAAGTGCCCGATGGAACACTGAAGCTTTCTTT. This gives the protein CASSLSARWNTEAFF. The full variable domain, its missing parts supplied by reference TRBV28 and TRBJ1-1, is DVKVTQSSRYLVKRTGEKVFLECVQDMDHENMFWYRQDPGLGLRLIYFSYDVKMKEKGDIPEGYSVSREKKERFSLILESASTNQTSMYLCASSLSARWNTEAFFGQGTRLTVV.

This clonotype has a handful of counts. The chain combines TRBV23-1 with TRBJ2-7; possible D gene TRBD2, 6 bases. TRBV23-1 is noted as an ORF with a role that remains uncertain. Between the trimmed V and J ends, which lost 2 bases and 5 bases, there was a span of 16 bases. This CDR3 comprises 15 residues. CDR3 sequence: CASSQLASGEDEQYF. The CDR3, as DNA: TGCGCCAGCAGTCAACTTGCCAGTGGGGAGGACGAGCAGTACTTC.

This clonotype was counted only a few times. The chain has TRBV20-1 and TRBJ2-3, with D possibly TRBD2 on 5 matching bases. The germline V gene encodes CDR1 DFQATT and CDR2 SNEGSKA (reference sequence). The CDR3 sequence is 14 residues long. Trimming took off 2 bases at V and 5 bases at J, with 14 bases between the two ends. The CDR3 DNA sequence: TGCAGTGCTAGACTACTAGTCCGAGAAGATACGCAGTATTTT. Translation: CSARLLVREDTQYF.